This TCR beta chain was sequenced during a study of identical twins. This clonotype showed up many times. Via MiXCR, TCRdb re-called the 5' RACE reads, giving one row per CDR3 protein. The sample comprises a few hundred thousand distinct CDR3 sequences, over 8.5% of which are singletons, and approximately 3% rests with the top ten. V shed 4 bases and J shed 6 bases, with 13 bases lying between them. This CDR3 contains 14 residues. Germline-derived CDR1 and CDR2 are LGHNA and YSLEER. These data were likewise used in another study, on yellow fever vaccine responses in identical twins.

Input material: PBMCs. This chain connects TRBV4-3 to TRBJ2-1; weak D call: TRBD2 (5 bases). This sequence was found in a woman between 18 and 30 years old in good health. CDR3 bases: TGCGCCAGCAGCCCGGACGGGGTGGGCAATGAGCAGTTCTTC. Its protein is CASSPDGVGNEQFF.